The entry below gives a single TCR beta chain sequence along with its context. Its antigen remains unknown. Assay: immunoSEQ multiplex PCR; the TCRdb copy retains only in-frame clones and omits some. The sample shows fewer than 60,000 clones, 85% of them seen only once. Losses at the gene ends were 1 base for V and 10 bases for J; bases not matched to a gene: 13. The CDR3 is made up of 16 amino acids. From germline, CDR1 is LGHNT and CDR2 FRNRAP. The sample comes from a study of OX40 agonist ivuxolimab in advanced cancers. Study-wide results and caveats: Relative to CD4+, CD8+ T cells held more expanded clones on average.

This specimen consisted of CD4+ or CD8+ T cells sorted from blood, obtained in a trial of the OX40 agonist ivuxolimab. The sequence derives from an adult with an advanced solid tumor such as melanoma, head and neck, liver or kidney cancer. The rearrangement links TRBV12-5 to TRBJ2-1; 7 bases are shared with TRBD2. The CDR3 nucleotides are TGTGCTAGTGGTTTGGGGTTTAGTGCGGGAGCTTACGAGCAGTTCTTC. It encodes CASGLGFSAGAYEQFF.